The 5 T cell receptor beta chains below come from one sample, sequenced in a study of blood T cells in healthy people across ages (dated by TCRdb to between 2015 and 2017). Libraries were prepared through 5' RACE. The sample was run on an Illumina HiSeq 2500. A second PCR of about 6 to 11 cycles was run with a J-beta primer mix and a sample-barcoded 5' primer. TCRdb reanalyzed the raw reads on its own, using fastp at Q25 for trimming and MiXCR for clone calling, and kept in-frame beta chains. One record per CDR3 amino acid sequence lists the most common genes and DNA. This sample gives about 500,000 distinct CDR3 sequences in total; less than 25% of them show up just once. Clones ranked in the top ten supply just over 8.5% of the sample. The data were also submitted as part of a second study, on T cells of mothers and their children.

The specimen was blood. The receptors shown here come from a boy between 5 and 17 years old in good health.

The chain links TRBV29-1 to TRBJ2-3; TRBD1 agrees at 8 bases. V trimming: 3 bases; J trimming: 5 bases; junction bases outside the gene matches: 10. The CDR3 runs 15 residues. Germline CDR1 reads SQVTM; CDR2 reads ANQGSEA. CDR3 nucleotides: TGCAGCGTTGACACCAGCAGGGGGCGGTTAGATACGCAGTATTTT. Translated, it gives CSVDTSRGRLDTQYF.

The rearrangement joins TRBV4-3 to TRBJ2-3; 8 bases match TRBD2. This CDR3 has 16 amino acids. Germline CDR1 LGHNA, CDR2 YSLEER. Unmatched junction bases numbered 3, after V lost 1 base and J lost 0 bases. For the CDR3, the DNA is TGCGCCAGCAGCCAAGCCAGGACTAGCAGCACAGATACGCAGTATTTT. Its translation: CASSQARTSSTDTQYF.

This clonotype was found a few times. The chain uses TRBV29-1 and TRBJ2-5; D remains ambiguous. The end of the DNA aligns better with TRBJ2-1, so the J call may be wrong. Germline V gives CDR1 SQVTM, CDR2 ANQGSEA. The CDR3 spans 13 residues. CDR3 nucleotide sequence: TGCAGCGTTGAAGATTGGTTAAAGTTTGAGCAGTTCTTC. Translation gives CSVEDWLKFEQFF.

The V and J genes are TRBV20-1 and TRBJ2-7; no definite D call. The CDR3 is made up of 15 amino acids. The V end lost 0 bases, the J end lost 5 bases, and 17 bases lay between the germline ends. Germline V gene lookup returns CDR1 DFQATT and CDR2 SNEGSKA (reference sequence). CDR3: CSARDLGSHTNEQYF. In nucleotides, the CDR3 is TGCAGTGCTAGAGATCTGGGGTCCCATACGAACGAGCAGTACTTC.

As for this clonotype: With a much larger clone just one base away, this may be a read error. The chain has TRBV7-9 and TRBJ1-4; 9 bases match TRBD1. CDR3 length: 15 residues. Per germline, CDR1 SEHNR and CDR2 FQNEAQ (reference sequence). For the CDR3, the DNA is TGTGCCAGCAGCTTAGACAGGGGGCAGAATGAAAAACTGGTTTTT. Protein product: CASSLDRGQNEKLVF.